This is a list of T cell receptor beta chains from one sample in a study of PD-1 blockade in classical Hodgkin lymphoma. TCRdb's table, derived via immunoSEQ multiplex PCR, lists solely in-frame clones and lacks some. The table shows approximately 3,300 clones, with more than 80% occurring only once. The input for sequencing was CD8+ T cells from blood, taken before the fourth cycle of nivolumab. The origin of the receptors is a human donor with classical Hodgkin lymphoma. CDR3s include the opening cysteine and the closing phenylalanine or tryptophan.

TRBV5-8 | CASSLGTSETDTQYF
TRBV6-4 | CASSDFGGREWNEQFF
TRBV28 | CASSSPGEGAPYNEQFF
TRBV18 | CASSGQGESYNSPLHF
TRBV4-3 | CASSQEAPGQGRETQYF
TRBV29-1 | CSVEENGYEQYF
TRBV7-8 | CASSLALLTPKNIQYF
TRBV4-1 | CASSQDSGQGSFQPQHF
TRBV2 | CASTPTAYTEAFF
TRBV28 | CASSLSVATLTNNEQFF
TRBV7-3 | CASSFYGLAELENEQFF
TRBV19 | CASSIVEPWDIQYF
TRBV9 | CASSVGRTDTQYF
TRBV27 | CASSFLGFSSAGELFF
TRBV7-9 | CASSLVDRGHEQFF
TRBV27 | CASSQTGPSYNEQFF
TRBV5-1 | CASSLEGDETQYF
TRBV7-2 | CASSFLGGGSPYEQYF
TRBV4-2 | CASSSEENTGELFF
TRBV5-1 | CASSSGGAYNEQFF
TRBV5-5 | CASSLGLAGGHEQYF
TRBV30 | CAWKDRTSRNQPQHF
TRBV4-1 | CASSPPGEEQFF
TRBV6-1 | CASSEWGHSNQPQHF
TRBV7-3 | CASSLVPGKLGEQFF
TRBV7-6 | CASTTGDTQYF
TRBV4-1 | CASSQDALQRDKFF
TRBV5-8 | CASSPLLTLTSNQPQHF